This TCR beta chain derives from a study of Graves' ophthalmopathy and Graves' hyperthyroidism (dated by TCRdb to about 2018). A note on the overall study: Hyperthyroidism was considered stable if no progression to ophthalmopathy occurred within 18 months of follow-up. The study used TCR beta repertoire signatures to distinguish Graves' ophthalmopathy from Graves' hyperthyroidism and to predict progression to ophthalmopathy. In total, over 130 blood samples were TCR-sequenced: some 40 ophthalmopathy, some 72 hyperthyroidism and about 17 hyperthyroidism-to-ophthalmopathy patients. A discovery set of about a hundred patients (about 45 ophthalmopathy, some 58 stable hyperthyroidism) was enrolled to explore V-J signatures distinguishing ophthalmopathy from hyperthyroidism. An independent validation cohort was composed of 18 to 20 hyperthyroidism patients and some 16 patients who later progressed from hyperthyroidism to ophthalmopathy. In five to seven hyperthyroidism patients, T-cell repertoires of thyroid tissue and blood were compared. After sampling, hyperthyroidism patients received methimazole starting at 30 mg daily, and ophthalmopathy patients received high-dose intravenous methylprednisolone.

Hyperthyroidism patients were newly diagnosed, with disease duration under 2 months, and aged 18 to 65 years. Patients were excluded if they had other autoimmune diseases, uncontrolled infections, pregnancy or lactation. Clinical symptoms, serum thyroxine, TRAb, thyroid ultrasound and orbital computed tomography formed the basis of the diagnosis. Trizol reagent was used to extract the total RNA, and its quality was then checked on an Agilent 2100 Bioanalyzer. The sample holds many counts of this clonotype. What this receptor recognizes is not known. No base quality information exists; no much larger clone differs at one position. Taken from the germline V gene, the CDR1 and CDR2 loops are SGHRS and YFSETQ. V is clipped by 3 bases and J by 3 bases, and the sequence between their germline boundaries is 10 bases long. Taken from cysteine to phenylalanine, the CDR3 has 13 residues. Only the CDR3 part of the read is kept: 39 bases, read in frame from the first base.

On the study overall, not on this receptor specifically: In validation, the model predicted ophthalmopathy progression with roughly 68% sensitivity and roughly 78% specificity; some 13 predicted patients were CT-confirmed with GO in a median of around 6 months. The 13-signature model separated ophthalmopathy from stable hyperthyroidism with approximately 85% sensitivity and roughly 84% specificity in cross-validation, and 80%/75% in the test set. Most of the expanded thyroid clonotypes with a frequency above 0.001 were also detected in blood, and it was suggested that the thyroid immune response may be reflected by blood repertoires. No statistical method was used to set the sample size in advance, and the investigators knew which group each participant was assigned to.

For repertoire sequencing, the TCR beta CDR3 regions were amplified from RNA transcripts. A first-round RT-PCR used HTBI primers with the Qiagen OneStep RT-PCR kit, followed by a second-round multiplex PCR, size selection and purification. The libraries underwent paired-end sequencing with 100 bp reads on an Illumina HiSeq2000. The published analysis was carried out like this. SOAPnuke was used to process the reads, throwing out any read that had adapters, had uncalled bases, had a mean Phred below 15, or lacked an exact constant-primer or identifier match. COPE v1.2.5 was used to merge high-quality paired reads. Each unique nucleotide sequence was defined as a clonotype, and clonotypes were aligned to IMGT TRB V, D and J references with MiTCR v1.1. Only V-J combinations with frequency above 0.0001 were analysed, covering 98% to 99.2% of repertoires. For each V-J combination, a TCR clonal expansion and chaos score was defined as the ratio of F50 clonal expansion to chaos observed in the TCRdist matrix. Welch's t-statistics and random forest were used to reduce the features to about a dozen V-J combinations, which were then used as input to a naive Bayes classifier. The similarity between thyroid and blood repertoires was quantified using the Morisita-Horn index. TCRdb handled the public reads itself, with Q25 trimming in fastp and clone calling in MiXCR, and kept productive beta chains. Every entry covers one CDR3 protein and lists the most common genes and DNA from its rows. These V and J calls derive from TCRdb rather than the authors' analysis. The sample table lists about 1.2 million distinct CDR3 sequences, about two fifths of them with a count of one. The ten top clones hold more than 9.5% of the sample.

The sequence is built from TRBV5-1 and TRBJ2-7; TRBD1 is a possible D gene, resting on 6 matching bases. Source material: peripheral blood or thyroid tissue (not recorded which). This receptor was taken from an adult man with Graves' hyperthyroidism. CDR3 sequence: CASSSTGFYEQYF. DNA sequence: TGCGCCAGCAGCTCGACAGGATTCTACGAGCAGTACTTC.